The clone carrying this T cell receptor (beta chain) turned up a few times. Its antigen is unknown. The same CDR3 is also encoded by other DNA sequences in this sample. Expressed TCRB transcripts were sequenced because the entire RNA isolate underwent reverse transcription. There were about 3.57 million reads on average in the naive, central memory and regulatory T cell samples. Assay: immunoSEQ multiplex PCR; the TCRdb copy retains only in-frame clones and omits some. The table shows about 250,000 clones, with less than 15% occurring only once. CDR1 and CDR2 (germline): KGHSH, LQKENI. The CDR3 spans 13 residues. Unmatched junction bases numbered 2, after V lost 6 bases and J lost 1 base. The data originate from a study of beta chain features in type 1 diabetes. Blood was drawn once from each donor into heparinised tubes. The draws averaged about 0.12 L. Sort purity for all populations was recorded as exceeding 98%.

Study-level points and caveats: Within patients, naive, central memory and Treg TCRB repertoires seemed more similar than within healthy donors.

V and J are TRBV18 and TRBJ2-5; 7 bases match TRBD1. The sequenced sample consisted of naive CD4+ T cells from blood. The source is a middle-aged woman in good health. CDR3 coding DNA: TGTGCCAGCTCTGACAGGGTCCAAGAGACCCAGTACTTC. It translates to CASSDRVQETQYF.